This entry lists 24 T cell receptor beta chains sequenced from one sample in a study of CDR3 diversity in severe acne. TCRdb reanalysed the PCR reads using MiXCR and keeps one entry per CDR3 protein. Here the sample spans approximately 90,000 distinct CDR3 sequences, 45% to 50% being singletons. Sequenced input: blood. These receptors were taken from a male donor in good health, serving as a control.

This clonotype has more than one count but fewer than ten. This chain uses TRBV4-1 with TRBJ1-2, with TRBD1 identical over 9 bases. J was trimmed by 8 bases and V by 4 bases; bases with no gene match: 11. The CDR3 totals 15 residues. The germline V gene encodes CDR1 MGHRA and CDR2 YSYEKL. The CDR3 DNA follows: TGCGCCAGCAGCCGACGCGGGACAGGGTCTCGGGGCTACACCTTC. This sequence encodes CASSRRGTGSRGYTF.

A note on this clonotype: A much bigger clone sits one base away, suggesting this may be a read error. The CDR3 sequence is CASRGGPSYEQYF. CDR3 nucleotides: TGTGCCAGCAGGGGAGGACCCTCCTACGAGCAGTACTTC. This rearrangement joins TRBV27 to TRBJ2-7; D possibly corresponds to TRBD2 (6 bases). The length of the CDR3 is 13 residues. Germline CDR1 and CDR2: MNHEY and SMNVEV (reference sequence). V lost 6 bases, J lost 0 bases, and 9 bases lay in between.

The V call is TRBV10-3, the J call TRBJ1-1; 9 bases are shared with TRBD1. The germline gives CDR1 ENHRY, CDR2 SYGVKD. This CDR3 region has 14 residues. With V trimmed by 6 bases and J by 1 base, 3 bases remained unmatched. The CDR3 nucleotides read TGTGCCATCAGAAAACAGGGGGCGAACACTGAAGCTTTCTTT. It encodes CAIRKQGANTEAFF.

In its sample, this clonotype was seen many times. The chain carries TRBV6-5 and TRBJ1-1, with 9 bases aligning to TRBD1. This CDR3 spans 15 amino acids. Trimming cost V 5 bases and J 0 bases; bases outside gene matches: 4. The germline CDR1 and CDR2 sequences are MNHEY and SVGAGI. CDR3 sequence reads: CASSLTGGVNTEAFF. Here the CDR3 DNA reads TGTGCCAGCAGTCTGACAGGGGGTGTGAACACTGAAGCTTTCTTT.

The gene calls are TRBV24-1 and TRBJ1-2, with TRBD1 identical over 9 bases. This CDR3 region has 13 residues. Losses at the gene ends were 9 bases for V and 8 bases for J; bases not matched to a gene: 9. CDR1 is KGHDR and CDR2 is SFDVKD in the germline V gene. The chain's CDR3 is CATPWDRELGYTF. In nucleotides, the CDR3 is TGTGCCACCCCCTGGGACAGGGAGCTGGGCTACACCTTC.

This clonotype was seen many times. The chain combines TRBV7-9 with TRBJ2-1; unclear D gene. Germline CDR1 is SEHNR and CDR2 is FQNEAQ (reference sequence). The V end lost 5 bases, the J end lost 2 bases, and 1 base lay between the germline ends. The length of the CDR3 is 11 residues. In DNA, the CDR3 is TGTGCCAGCAGCCCCTACAATGAGCAGTTCTTC. Residues: CASSPYNEQFF.

This clonotype was recorded many times. The chain joins TRBV4-1 to TRBJ2-7, with D unresolved. This CDR3 is 13 amino acids long. Trimming took off 1 base at V and 2 bases at J, with 6 bases between the two ends. Germline V gives CDR1 MGHRA, CDR2 YSYEKL. The CDR3 is CASSQAITYEQYF. CDR3 DNA sequence: TGCGCCAGCAGCCAAGCGATTACCTACGAGCAGTACTTC.

This chain joins TRBV10-3 and TRBJ1-3; D perhaps matches TRBD1 (6 bases). CDR1 ENHRY and CDR2 SYGVKD come from the germline V gene. The ends were cut back, 10 bases at V and 0 bases at J, with 13 bases in the middle. CDR3 length: 14 residues. CDR3 residues: CASLQGSSGNTIYF. The CDR3 DNA reads as TGTGCCAGCCTACAGGGTAGCTCTGGAAACACCATATATTTT.

This chain links TRBV24-1 with TRBJ1-1; possibly TRBD1 for D (5 bases). The CDR3 runs to 13 residues. V was trimmed by 4 bases and J by 7 bases, leaving 12 bases between them. Germline CDR1 reads KGHDR; CDR2 reads SFDVKD. Here the CDR3 reads CATSERDESEAFF. The CDR3 coding sequence is TGTGCCACCAGTGAACGGGACGAAAGTGAAGCTTTCTTT.

This clonotype was found many times. The gene calls are TRBV7-9 and TRBJ1-5; the D gene is possibly TRBD1 (5 bases). The germline gives CDR1 SEHNR, CDR2 FQNEAQ (reference sequence). This CDR3 region has 16 residues. Trimming removed 5 bases at V and 5 bases at J, with 19 bases between. The CDR3 bases are TGTGCCAGCAGCCGTAACGGGCTCCAAGGGGATCAGCCCCAGCATTTT. Translated, it gives CASSRNGLQGDQPQHF.

V is TRBV6-5 and J is TRBJ2-5, with no clear D. This CDR3 has 15 residues. The germline V gene has CDR1 MNHEY and CDR2 SVGAGI. Trimming left V 8 bases short and J 0 bases short, with 16 bases between. The CDR3 loop reads CASVIQTVYQETQYF. The CDR3 nucleotides read TGTGCCAGCGTTATTCAGACTGTGTACCAAGAGACCCAGTACTTC.

This chain uses TRBV7-8 with TRBJ1-5; D gene ambiguous. V lost 2 bases and J lost 3, with 2 bases in between. CDR3 length: 12 amino acids. CDR1 is SGHVS, CDR2 FQNEAQ, per germline. The CDR3: CASSLTNQPQHF. The CDR3 nucleotides are TGTGCCAGCAGCTTAACCAATCAGCCCCAGCATTTT.

The chain uses TRBV7-3 and TRBJ2-5, with 9 bases aligning to TRBD2. V was clipped by 5 bases and J by 1 base; unmatched bases: 8. From germline, CDR1 is SGHTA and CDR2 FQGTGA. This CDR3 contains 16 residues. This CDR3 reads CASSPDSGSRQETQYF. The CDR3 DNA sequence: TGTGCCAGCAGCCCCGATAGCGGGAGTCGCCAAGAGACCCAGTACTTC.

The chain has TRBV20-1 and TRBJ2-1, with D possibly being TRBD1 or TRBD2 (5 bases each). The CDR3 totals 14 residues. From germline, CDR1 is DFQATT and CDR2 SNEGSKA (reference sequence). Trimming pared 2 bases from V and 9 bases from J, leaving 17 bases between. This CDR3 reads CSARKSTGDGEQFF. In nucleotides, the CDR3 is TGCAGTGCTAGAAAGAGCACCGGGGACGGTGAGCAGTTCTTC.

The chain couples TRBV2 to TRBJ2-7; 7 bases are shared with TRBD2. The junction had 2 bases not matched to a gene; V was cut back by 1 base and J by 2 bases. The CDR3 length is 14 residues. Germline lookup yields CDR1 SNHLY and CDR2 FYNNEI. The CDR3 protein is CASSEGDYTYEQYF. As DNA, the CDR3 is TGTGCCAGCAGTGAAGGGGACTATACCTACGAGCAGTACTTC.

V is TRBV3-1 and J is TRBJ2-7; the D is unclear. The germline gives CDR1 LGHDT, CDR2 YNNKEL (reference sequence). Trimming stripped 8 bases from V and 0 bases from J, with 11 bases between. The CDR3 has 13 amino acids. The DNA for the CDR3 is TGTGCCAGCCGGGCCCCGAGCTCCTACGAGCAGTACTTC. Its translation: CASRAPSSYEQYF.

This clonotype appeared a few times. Just one base apart from a much larger clone, this may be a read error. The CDR3 region is CASSLRGHTEAFF. The DNA for the CDR3 is TGTGCCAGCAGCTTAAGGGGGCACACTGAAGCTTTCTTT. This rearrangement joins TRBV7-2 to TRBJ1-1, with 7 bases lining up with TRBD1. CDR3 size: 13 residues. Germline lookup yields CDR1 SGHTA and CDR2 FQGNSA. Trimming at V came to 2 bases and at J to 3 bases, leaving 0 bases not matched to a gene.

The CDR3 nucleotides are TGCGCCAGCAGGGGGCCTTCCTACGAGCAGTACTTC. This sequence encodes CASRGPSYEQYF. The chain combines TRBV10-2 with TRBJ2-7; D perhaps matches TRBD1 (5 bases). CDR3 length: 12 amino acids. V lost 6 bases, J lost 1 base, and 7 bases lay in between. Looked up from germline, CDR1 is WSHSY and CDR2 is SAAADI.

The V and J genes are TRBV7-2 and TRBJ1-2; possibly TRBD1 for D (6 bases). This CDR3 comprises 12 residues. Trimming removed 4 bases at V and 8 bases at J, with 11 bases between. Germline CDR1 and CDR2: SGHTA and FQGNSA. The CDR3 here is CASSSLRGGYTF. The DNA of the CDR3 is TGTGCCAGCAGCTCCCTGAGGGGGGGCTACACCTTC. The full variable domain, in which reference TRBV7-2 and TRBJ1-2 provide the parts outside the CDR3, is GAGVSQSPSNKVTEKGKDVELRCDPISGHTALYWYRQSLGQGLEFLIYFQGNSAPDKSGLPSDRFSAERTGGSVSTLTIQRTQQEDSAVYLCASSSLRGGYTFGSGTRLTVV.

This rearrangement joins TRBV20-1 to TRBJ1-2; D unclear. CDR1 and CDR2 from the germline V gene are DFQATT and SNEGSKA (reference sequence). This CDR3 comprises 14 residues. The ends were cut back, 0 bases at V and 4 bases at J, with 12 bases in the middle. The CDR3 coding sequence is TGCAGTGCTAGAGATCCGGCTGGGAGCTATGGCTACACCTTC. Protein sequence: CSARDPAGSYGYTF.

The V call is TRBV5-1, the J call TRBJ1-2, with a possible D match to TRBD1 (6 bases). Looked up from germline, CDR1 is SGHRS and CDR2 is YFSETQ. This CDR3 has 12 residues. Trimming pared 2 bases from V and 8 bases from J, leaving 10 bases between. CDR3 nucleotides: TGCGCCAGCAGCTTCAAGGGGGACGGCTACACCTTC. Protein product: CASSFKGDGYTF.

This clonotype was seen many times. This chain connects TRBV12-3 or TRBV12-4 to TRBJ2-5; D ambiguous. CDR3 length equals 12 residues. Trimming took off 1 base at V and 5 bases at J, with 5 bases between the two ends. CDR3 region: CASSLERETQYF. In nucleotides, the CDR3 is TGTGCCAGCAGTTTAGAGAGGGAGACCCAGTACTTC.

This clonotype has a handful of counts. The rearrangement joins TRBV2 to TRBJ1-2; 8 bases match TRBD1. Germline CDR1 is SNHLY and CDR2 is FYNNEI. This CDR3 has 13 residues. Trimming cost V 6 bases and J 7 bases; bases outside gene matches: 7. The CDR3 here is CASRATGTGGYTF. The CDR3 region has the DNA TGTGCCAGCAGAGCCACAGGGACAGGTGGCTACACCTTC.

J is TRBJ2-1 and V is TRBV2, with 9 bases lining up with TRBD1. V dropped 8 bases and J dropped 3; count of bases not matched to a gene: 14. This CDR3 has 17 residues. Germline V CDR1 and CDR2: SNHLY, FYNNEI. The DNA of the CDR3 is TGTGCCAGCGGGGGATTCTGGGACAGGGCCGGCTACAATGAGCAGTTCTTC. The encoded protein is CASGGFWDRAGYNEQFF. Full variable domain (remainder filled in from reference TRBV2 and TRBJ2-1): EPEVTQTPSHQVTQMGQEVILRCVPISNHLYFYWYRQILGQKVEFLVSFYNNEISEKSEIFDDQFSVERPDGSNFTLKIRSTKLEDSAMYFCASGGFWDRAGYNEQFFGPGTRLTVL.